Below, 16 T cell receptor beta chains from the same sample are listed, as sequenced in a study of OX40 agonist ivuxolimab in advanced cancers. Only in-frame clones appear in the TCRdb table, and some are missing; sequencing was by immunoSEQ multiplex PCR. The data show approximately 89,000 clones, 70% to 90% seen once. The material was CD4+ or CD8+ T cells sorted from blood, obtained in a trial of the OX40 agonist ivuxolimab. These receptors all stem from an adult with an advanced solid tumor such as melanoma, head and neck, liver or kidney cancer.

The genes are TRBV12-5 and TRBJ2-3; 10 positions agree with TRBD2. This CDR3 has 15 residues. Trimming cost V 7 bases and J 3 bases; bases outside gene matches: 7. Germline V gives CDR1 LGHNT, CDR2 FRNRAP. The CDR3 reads CASAVGTSETDTQYF. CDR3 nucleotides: TGTGCTAGTGCCGTCGGGACTAGCGAAACAGATACGCAGTATTTT.

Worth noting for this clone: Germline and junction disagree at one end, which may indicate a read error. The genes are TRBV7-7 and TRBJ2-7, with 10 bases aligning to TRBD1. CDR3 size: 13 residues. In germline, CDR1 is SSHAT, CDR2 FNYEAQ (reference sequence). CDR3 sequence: CASSRQGASEQYF. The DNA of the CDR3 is TGTGCTAGCAGCCGACAGGGGGCAAGCGAGCAGTACTTC.

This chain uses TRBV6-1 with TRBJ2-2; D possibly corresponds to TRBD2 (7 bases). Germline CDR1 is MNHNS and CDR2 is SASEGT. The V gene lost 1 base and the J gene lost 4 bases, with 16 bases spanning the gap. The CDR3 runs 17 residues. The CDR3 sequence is CASSEVGGGRGTGELFF. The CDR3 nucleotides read TGTGCCAGCAGTGAAGTGGGAGGGGGTCGGGGCACCGGGGAGCTGTTTTTT.

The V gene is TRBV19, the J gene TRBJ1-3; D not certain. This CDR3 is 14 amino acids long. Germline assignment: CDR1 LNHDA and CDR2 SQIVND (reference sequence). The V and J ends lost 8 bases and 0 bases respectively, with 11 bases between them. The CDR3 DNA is TGTGCCAGTCGCCCTGCAAGCTCTGGAAACACCATATATTTT. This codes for CASRPASSGNTIYF.

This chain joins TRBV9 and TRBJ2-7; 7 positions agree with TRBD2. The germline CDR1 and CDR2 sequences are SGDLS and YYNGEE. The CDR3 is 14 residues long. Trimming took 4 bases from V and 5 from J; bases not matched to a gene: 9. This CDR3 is CASSRLAGSDEQYF. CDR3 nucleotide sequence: TGTGCCAGCAGCCGACTAGCAGGCTCTGACGAGCAGTACTTC.

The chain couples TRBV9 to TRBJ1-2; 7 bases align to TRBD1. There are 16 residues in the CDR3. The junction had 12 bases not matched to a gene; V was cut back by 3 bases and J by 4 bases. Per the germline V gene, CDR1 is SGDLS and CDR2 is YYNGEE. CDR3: CASSGGLWDRSYGYTF. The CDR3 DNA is TGTGCCAGCAGCGGGGGACTATGGGACAGATCCTATGGCTACACCTTC.

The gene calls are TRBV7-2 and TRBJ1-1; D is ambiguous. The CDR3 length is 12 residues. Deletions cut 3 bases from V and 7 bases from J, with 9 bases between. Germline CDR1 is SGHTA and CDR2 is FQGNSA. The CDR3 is CASSFRGFEAFF. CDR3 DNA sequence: TGTGCCAGCAGCTTTCGAGGATTTGAAGCTTTCTTT.

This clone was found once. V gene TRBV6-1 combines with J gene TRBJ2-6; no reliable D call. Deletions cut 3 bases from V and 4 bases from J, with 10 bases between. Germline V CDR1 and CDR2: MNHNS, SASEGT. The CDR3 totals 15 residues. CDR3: CASSDPSLGANVLTF. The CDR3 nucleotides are TGTGCCAGCAGTGACCCTTCCTTAGGGGCCAACGTCCTGACTTTC.

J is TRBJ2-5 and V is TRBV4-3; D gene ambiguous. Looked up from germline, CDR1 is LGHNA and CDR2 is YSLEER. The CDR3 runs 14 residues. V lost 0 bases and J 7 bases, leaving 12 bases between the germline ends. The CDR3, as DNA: TGCGCCAGCAGCCAAGAGCAGGCCCCATCGACCCAGTACTTC. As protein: CASSQEQAPSTQYF.

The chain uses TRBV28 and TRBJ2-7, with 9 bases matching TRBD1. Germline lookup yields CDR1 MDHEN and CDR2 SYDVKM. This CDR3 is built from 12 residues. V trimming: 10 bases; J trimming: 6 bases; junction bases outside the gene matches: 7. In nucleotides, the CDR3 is TGTGCCACCGGGGACAGGGTAATCGAGCAGTACTTC. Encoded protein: CATGDRVIEQYF.

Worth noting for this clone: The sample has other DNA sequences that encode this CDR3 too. CDR3 sequence reads: CASSLVGTGGQETQYF. CDR3 sequence (DNA): TGTGCCAGCAGCTTAGTAGGGACGGGGGGCCAAGAGACCCAGTACTTC. The V and J genes are TRBV7-2 and TRBJ2-5; TRBD2 matches at 7 bases. J gave up 1 base and V 1 base, and 6 bases lay outside the gene matches. The CDR3 is 16 residues long. Germline V gene data show CDR1 as SGHTA and CDR2 as FQGNSA.

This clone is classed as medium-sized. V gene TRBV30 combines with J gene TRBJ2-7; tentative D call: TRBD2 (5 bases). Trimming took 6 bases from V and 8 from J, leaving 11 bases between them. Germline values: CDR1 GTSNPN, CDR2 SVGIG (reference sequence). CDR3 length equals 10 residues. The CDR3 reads CACCSEKQYF. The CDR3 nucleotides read TGTGCCTGTTGTAGCGAGAAGCAGTACTTC.

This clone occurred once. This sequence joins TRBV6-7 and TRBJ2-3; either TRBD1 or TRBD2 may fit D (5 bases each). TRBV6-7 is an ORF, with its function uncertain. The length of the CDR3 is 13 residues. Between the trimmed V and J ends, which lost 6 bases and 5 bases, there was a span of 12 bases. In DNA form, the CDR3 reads TGTGCCAGCAGCCACGGGGCCGAAGATACGCAGTATTTT. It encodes CASSHGAEDTQYF.

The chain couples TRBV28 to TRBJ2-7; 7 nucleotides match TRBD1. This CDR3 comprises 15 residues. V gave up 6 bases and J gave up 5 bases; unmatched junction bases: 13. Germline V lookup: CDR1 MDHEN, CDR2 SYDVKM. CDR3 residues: CASRLPGQLGHEQYF. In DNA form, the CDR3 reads TGTGCCAGCAGACTACCGGGACAGTTGGGCCACGAGCAGTACTTC.

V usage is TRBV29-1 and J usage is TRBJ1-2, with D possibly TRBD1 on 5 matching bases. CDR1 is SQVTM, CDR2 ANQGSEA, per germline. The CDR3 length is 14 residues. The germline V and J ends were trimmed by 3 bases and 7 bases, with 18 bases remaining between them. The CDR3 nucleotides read TGCAGCGTTGACGAGAACCGACCTGGGGGTGGCTACACCTTC. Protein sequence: CSVDENRPGGGYTF.

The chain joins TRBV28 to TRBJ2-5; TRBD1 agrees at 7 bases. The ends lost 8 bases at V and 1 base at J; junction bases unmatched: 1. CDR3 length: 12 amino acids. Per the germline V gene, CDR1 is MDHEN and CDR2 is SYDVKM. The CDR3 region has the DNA TGTGCCAGCGGACAGGCCCAAGAGACCCAGTACTTC. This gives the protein CASGQAQETQYF.